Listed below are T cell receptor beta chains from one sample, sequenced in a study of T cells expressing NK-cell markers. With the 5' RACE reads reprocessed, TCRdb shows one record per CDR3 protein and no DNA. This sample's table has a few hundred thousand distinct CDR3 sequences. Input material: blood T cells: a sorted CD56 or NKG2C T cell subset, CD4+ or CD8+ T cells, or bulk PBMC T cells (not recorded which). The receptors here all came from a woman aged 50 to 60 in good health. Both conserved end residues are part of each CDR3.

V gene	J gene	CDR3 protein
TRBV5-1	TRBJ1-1	CASRVRADWNTEAFF
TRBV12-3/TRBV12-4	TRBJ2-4	CASSNLGQNKNIQYF
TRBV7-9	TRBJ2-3	CASRSQGGTPSSTDTQYF
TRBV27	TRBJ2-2	CASRGTMNTGELFF
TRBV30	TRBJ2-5	CACTRDRGGQETQYF
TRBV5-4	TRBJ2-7	CASSLGGLADSSYEQYF
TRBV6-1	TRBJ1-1	CASSDRQVNTEAFF
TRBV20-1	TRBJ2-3	CSASSGRGTDTQYF
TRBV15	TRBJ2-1	CATSRDLPSTNEQFF
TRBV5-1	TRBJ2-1	CASSLITYRDRGDNEQFF
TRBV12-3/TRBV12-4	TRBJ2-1	CASRVGWAEHNEQFF
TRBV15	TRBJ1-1	CATSRGLGTENTEAFF
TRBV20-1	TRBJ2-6	CSARRSPGTGANVLTF
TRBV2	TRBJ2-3	CASSEIRRTDTQYF
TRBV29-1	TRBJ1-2	CSAASSFSVGYTF
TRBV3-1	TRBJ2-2	CASSQDGLATGELFF
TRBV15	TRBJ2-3	CATSRVGKPSTDTQYF
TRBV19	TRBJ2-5	CASSMPVLAGGETQYF
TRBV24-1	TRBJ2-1	CATSGWYNSGGEQFF
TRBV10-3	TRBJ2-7	CAIRGTMDHEQYF
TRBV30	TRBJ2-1	CAWSGDYRSNNEQFF
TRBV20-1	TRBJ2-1	CSARGAGGILEQFF
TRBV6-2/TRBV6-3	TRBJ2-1	CASSPIGGGTNEQFF
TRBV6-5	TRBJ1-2	CASGNPPYGYTF
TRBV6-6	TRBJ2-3	CASSYSKGTDTQYF
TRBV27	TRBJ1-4	CASRTYNRDRDNEKLFF
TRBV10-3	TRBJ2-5	CAISVASGNQETQYF